This entry lists 8 T cell receptor beta chains sequenced from one sample in a study of regulatory T cells in long-lasting Graves disease listed by TCRdb under 2021. What the time point label conveys for this sample: persistent/refractory GD, antithyroid drugs over 5 years with positive TRAb. RNA was extracted from PBMCs in TRIzol for both TCR sequencing and RNA sequencing. Libraries were built with multiplex PCR. Sequencing relied on an Illumina HiSeq 4000. CDR3 regions were amplified by Arm-PCR with iRepertoire HTBI primers to construct TCR beta libraries. The raw public data were reprocessed by TCRdb itself: fastp quality trimming at Q25, MiXCR clonotype calling, in-frame beta chains only. Records with the same CDR3 protein are collapsed into one entry carrying the most frequent genes and DNA. The sample table holds around 450,000 distinct CDR3 sequences, of which roughly 21% were seen once. The top ten clonotypes cover roughly 6.9% of the sample.

The sequencing used peripheral blood mononuclear cells (PBMCs), collected when the disease was refractory, from a patient treated with antithyroid drugs. The receptor set was obtained from a female donor with Graves disease.

This clonotype was counted at least ten times. The chain combines TRBV20-1 with TRBJ1-6; TRBD1 matches 11 bases. The J segment lost 9 bases and the V segment lost 2 bases, leaving 6 bases of the junction unmatched. This CDR3 is built from 15 residues. CDR1 is DFQATT and CDR2 is SNEGSKA in the germline V gene (reference sequence). The chain's CDR3 is CSARSGTGGLSPLHF. DNA of the CDR3: TGCAGTGCTAGATCCGGGACAGGGGGTCTTTCACCCCTCCACTTT.

This clonotype was picked up many times. The rearrangement joins TRBV11-2 to TRBJ2-5; D gene ambiguous. The CDR3 sequence is 14 residues long. With 5 bases removed from V and 1 base from J, the gap between germline ends came to 11 bases. The germline V gene has CDR1 SGHAT and CDR2 FQNNGV. In nucleotides, the CDR3 is TGTGCCAGCAGCACCCAGGACCTCCAAGAGACCCAGTACTTC. Translation gives CASSTQDLQETQYF. Full variable domain (remainder filled in from reference TRBV11-2 and TRBJ2-5): EAGVAQSPRYKIIEKRQSVAFWCNPISGHATLYWYQQILGQGPKLLIQFQNNGVVDDSQLPKDRFSAERLKGVDSTLKIQPAKLEDSAVYLCASSTQDLQETQYFGPGTRLLVL.

This chain links TRBV13 with TRBJ2-4, with D possibly matching TRBD2 (6 bases). The CDR3 contains 16 residues. V was cut by 0 bases and J by 1 base, with 10 bases left in between. Germline CDR1 and CDR2: PRHDT and FYEKMQ (reference sequence). Here the CDR3 DNA reads TGTGCCAGCAGCTTAGGCCTGGGGGGTGCCAAAAACATTCAGTACTTC. As protein: CASSLGLGGAKNIQYF.

The J gene is TRBJ2-5, the V gene TRBV19, with D perhaps TRBD2 (7 bases). CDR1 and CDR2 (germline): LNHDA, SQIVND (reference sequence). This CDR3 is 14 amino acids long. Between the trimmed V and J ends, which lost 10 bases and 5 bases, there was a span of 20 bases. CDR3 DNA: TGTGCCACTACTGGTGGGGGGGCCGGGGAGACCCAGTACTTC. Its protein is CATTGGGAGETQYF.

This clonotype was counted many times. The chain recombines TRBV28 with TRBJ2-5, with a possible D match to TRBD2 (5 bases). Germline V gene data show CDR1 as MDHEN and CDR2 as SYDVKM. Deletions cut 7 bases from V and 5 bases from J, with 14 bases between. The CDR3 loop spans 13 amino acids. This chain's CDR3 is CASTPGREETQYF. The CDR3 DNA sequence: TGTGCCAGCACCCCCGGAAGGGAGGAGACCCAGTACTTC.

A few counts support this clonotype. The gene calls are TRBV27 and TRBJ1-5; 8 nucleotides line up with TRBD1. The V and J ends lost 6 bases and 6 bases, in that order; junction bases with no gene match: 7. The V gene's germline CDR1 is MNHEY and CDR2 SMNVEV (reference sequence). The CDR3 loop spans 14 amino acids. CDR3: CASSPTGASQPQHF. CDR3 coding DNA: TGTGCCAGCAGCCCGACAGGGGCCAGTCAGCCCCAGCATTTT.

This clonotype has a count of ten or more. V usage is TRBV28 and J usage is TRBJ1-1; D ambiguous. The CDR3 spans 14 residues. Trimming pared 5 bases from V and 4 bases from J, leaving 14 bases between. Germline loops: CDR1 MDHEN, CDR2 SYDVKM. CDR3: CASSPRRITTEAFF. The CDR3 coding sequence is TGTGCCAGCAGTCCTCGACGGATAACCACTGAAGCTTTCTTT. Looking up the rest from reference TRBV28 and TRBJ1-1 gives the full variable domain: DVKVTQSSRYLVKRTGEKVFLECVQDMDHENMFWYRQDPGLGLRLIYFSYDVKMKEKGDIPEGYSVSREKKERFSLILESASTNQTSMYLCASSPRRITTEAFFGQGTRLTVV.

This chain uses TRBV30 with TRBJ2-7; possible D gene TRBD1, 5 bases. Deletions cut 8 bases from V and 2 bases from J, with 13 bases between. This CDR3 is 12 amino acids long. The germline V gene encodes CDR1 GTSNPN and CDR2 SVGIG (reference sequence). The CDR3 is CAGDSDTYEQYF. DNA of the CDR3: TGTGCCGGAGACAGCGACACCTACGAGCAGTACTTC.